This section outlines one T cell receptor (beta chain) sequence together with its context. This sample was taken from a study of blood T cell repertoires in COVID-19. Across the study: Italy, Spain and the United States were the sources of the convalescent and acute COVID-19 samples. In each case, the material was cDNA or gDNA derived from T cells, B-cell-depleted T cells, or PBMCs.

The CDR3 contains 18 residues. Trimming cost V 8 bases and J 5 bases; bases outside gene matches: 15. Germline assignment: CDR1 ENHRY and CDR2 SYGVKD. Profiling relied on immunoSEQ multiplex PCR, and the TCRdb table lists in-frame clones only, not all of them. The sample holds approximately 100,000 clones; 69% are singletons and the top ten take about 6%. The sequence came from a man older than 75 with acute or convalescent COVID-19. The chain employs TRBV10-3 and TRBJ2-2, with 12 bases that match TRBD2. Input material: peripheral blood. The CDR3 region has the DNA TGTGCCATCCCCGGGGGGACTAGCGGGCCTGGGGGAACCGGGGAGCTGTTTTTT. Amino acids: CAIPGGTSGPGGTGELFF.